This entry is about one T cell receptor (beta chain). Antigen: not known. This record comes from a study of T-cell reconstitution after alpha-beta-depleted transplantation in children. Study-wide results and limits: Alpha-beta T cells present about two months after transplant were reported to originate from several hundred expanded graft clones. At one year after transplant, newly produced T cells mostly accounted for T-cell counts and diversity. In some patients, recipient T cells and intrathymic progenitors surviving conditioning explained high day-60 diversity.

This sample's TCRbeta library carried unique molecular identifier barcodes. One entry per CDR3 protein, called by TCRdb with MiXCR from the PCR reads. Of approximately 15,000 distinct CDR3 sequences listed, 9.5% to 15% are singletons. Germline V gene sequence: CDR1 SGHRS, CDR2 YFSETQ. V was trimmed by 4 bases and J by 4 bases, leaving 15 bases between them. The CDR3 runs to 15 residues. The V call is TRBV5-1, the J call TRBJ2-1, with a tentative D call TRBD1 (6 bases). This receptor was identified in a boy under three years old who had a stem cell transplant for Wiskott-Aldrich syndrome, so the T cells may come from the graft donor. Sequenced material: PBMCs, mostly from graft donor cells, taken 180 days after TCRalphabeta/CD19-depleted stem cell transplant. Written as DNA, the CDR3 is TGCGCCAGCAGCCCTACAGGGAATAGGTACAATGAGCAGTTCTTC. The encoded protein is CASSPTGNRYNEQFF.